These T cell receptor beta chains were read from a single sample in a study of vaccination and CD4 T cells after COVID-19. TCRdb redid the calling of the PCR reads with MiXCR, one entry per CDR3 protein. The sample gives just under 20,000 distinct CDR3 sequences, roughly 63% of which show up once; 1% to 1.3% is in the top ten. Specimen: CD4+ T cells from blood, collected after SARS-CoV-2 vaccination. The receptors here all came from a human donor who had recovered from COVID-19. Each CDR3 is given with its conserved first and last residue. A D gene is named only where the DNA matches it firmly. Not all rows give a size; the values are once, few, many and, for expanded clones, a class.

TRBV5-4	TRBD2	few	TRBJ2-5	CASSSAGRRQETQYF	TGTGCCAGCAGCTCAGCGGGAAGGAGGCAAGAGACCCAGTACTTC
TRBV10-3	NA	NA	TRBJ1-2	CAISEARDGTGYTF	TGTGCCATCAGTGAGGCCCGGGACGGAACTGGCTACACCTTC
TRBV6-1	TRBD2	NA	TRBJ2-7	CASTITFSGRNDEQYF	TGTGCCAGCACAATTACTTTTAGCGGGAGAAACGACGAGCAGTACTTC
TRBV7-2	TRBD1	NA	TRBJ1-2	CASSPTGGAHYGYTF	TGTGCCAGCAGTCCTACAGGGGGAGCCCACTATGGCTACACCTTC
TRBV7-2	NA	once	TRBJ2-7	CASSLTPFLTYEQYF	TGTGCCAGCAGCTTAACGCCCTTTTTGACCTACGAGCAGTACTTC
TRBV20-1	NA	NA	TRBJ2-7	CSARPMGQGSTYEQYF	TGCAGTGCTAGACCAATGGGGCAGGGGTCAACCTACGAGCAGTACTTC
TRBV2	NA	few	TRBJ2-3	CASLVKFGDTQYF	TGTGCCAGCTTGGTAAAGTTTGGAGATACGCAGTATTTT
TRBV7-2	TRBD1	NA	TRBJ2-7	CASSNRDRSYEQYF	TGTGCCAGCAGCAACCGGGACAGATCCTACGAGCAGTACTTC
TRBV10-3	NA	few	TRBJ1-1	CAISEPTLNTEAFF	TGTGCCATCAGTGAGCCCACATTGAACACTGAAGCTTTCTTT
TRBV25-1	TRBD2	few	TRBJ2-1	CASSVAGGSSYNEQFF	TGTGCCAGCAGTGTAGCGGGAGGGAGCTCCTACAATGAGCAGTTCTTC
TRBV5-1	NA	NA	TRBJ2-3	CASTLRGDSTDTQYF	TGCGCCAGCACCCTCCGCGGGGACAGCACAGATACGCAGTATTTT
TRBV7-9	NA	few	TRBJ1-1	CASSLEGLATEAFF	TGTGCCAGCAGCTTAGAGGGACTGGCCACTGAAGCTTTCTTT
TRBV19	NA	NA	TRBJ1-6	CASSTRTLGTNSPLHF	TGTGCCAGTAGTACCCGGACTTTAGGAACTAATTCACCCCTCCACTTT
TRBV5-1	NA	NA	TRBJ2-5	CASSSTDPQETQYF	TGCGCCAGCAGCTCGACGGACCCTCAAGAGACCCAGTACTTC
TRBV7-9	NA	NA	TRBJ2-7	CASSHTTGRKIDEQYF	TGTGCCAGCAGCCACACCACTGGGAGGAAGATCGACGAGCAGTACTTC
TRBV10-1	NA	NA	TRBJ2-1	CASRESGDSRIASSYNEQFF	TGCGCCAGCAGAGAATCTGGAGACAGTCGGATAGCGAGCTCCTACAATGAGCAGTTCTTC
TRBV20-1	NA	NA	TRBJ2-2	CSARDARKQGGTGELFF	TGCAGTGCTAGAGATGCGCGTAAACAGGGAGGCACCGGGGAGCTGTTTTTT
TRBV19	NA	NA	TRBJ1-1	CASSKALGYTEAFF	TGTGCCAGTAGTAAGGCCTTGGGGTACACTGAAGCTTTCTTT
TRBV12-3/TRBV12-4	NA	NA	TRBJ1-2	CASSNSNYGYTF	TGTGCCAGCAGTAATTCTAACTATGGCTACACCTTC
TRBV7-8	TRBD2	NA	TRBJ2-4	CASSLRTSPIQYF	TGTGCCAGCAGCTTACGGACTAGCCCGATTCAGTACTTC
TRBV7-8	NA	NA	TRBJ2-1	CASSFNNWRRRGSNEQFF	TGTGCCAGCAGCTTTAACAACTGGCGGCGGAGGGGGTCCAATGAGCAGTTCTTC
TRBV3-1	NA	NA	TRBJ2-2	CASSQRGDTGELFF	TGTGCCAGCAGCCAAAGAGGGGACACCGGGGAGCTGTTTTTT
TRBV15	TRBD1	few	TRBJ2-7	CATSRDRTGADEQYF	TGTGCCACCAGCAGAGACCGGACAGGGGCAGACGAGCAGTACTTC
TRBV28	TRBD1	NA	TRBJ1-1	CASRSPGGTEAFF	TGTGCCAGCAGGTCTCCAGGGGGAACTGAAGCTTTCTTT
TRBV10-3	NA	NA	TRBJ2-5	CAIGDFQETQYF	TGTGCCATCGGGGACTTCCAAGAGACCCAGTACTTC
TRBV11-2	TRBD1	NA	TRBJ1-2	CASSPRTGVGGYTF	TGTGCCAGCAGCCCACGGACAGGGGTCGGAGGCTACACCTTC
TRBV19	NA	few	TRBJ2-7	CASSARVGAYEQYF	TGTGCCAGCTCCGCCAGGGTCGGAGCCTACGAGCAGTACTTC
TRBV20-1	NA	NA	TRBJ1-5	CSARGKQGTYGNQPQHF	TGCAGTGCTAGAGGCAAACAAGGCACCTATGGCAATCAGCCCCAGCATTTT
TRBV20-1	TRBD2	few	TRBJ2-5	CSPSSLAGVETQYF	TGCAGCCCATCGAGCCTAGCGGGAGTGGAGACCCAGTACTTC